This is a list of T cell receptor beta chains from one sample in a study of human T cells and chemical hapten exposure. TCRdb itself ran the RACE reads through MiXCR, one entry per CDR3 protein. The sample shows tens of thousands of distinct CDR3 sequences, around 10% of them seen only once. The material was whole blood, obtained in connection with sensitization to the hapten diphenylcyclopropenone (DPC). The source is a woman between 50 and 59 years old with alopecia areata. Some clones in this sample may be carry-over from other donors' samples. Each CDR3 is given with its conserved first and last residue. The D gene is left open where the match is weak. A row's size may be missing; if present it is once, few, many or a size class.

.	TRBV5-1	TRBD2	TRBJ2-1	TGCGCCAGCAGCCCTAGCGGGGGGCTTAATGAGCAGTTCTTC	CASSPSGGLNEQFF
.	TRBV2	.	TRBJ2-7	TGTGCCAGCAGTGCAGGGTACCCCTACGAGCAGTACTTC	CASSAGYPYEQYF
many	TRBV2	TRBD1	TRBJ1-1	TGTGCCAGCAGTGCACAGGGGAGCACTGAAGCTTTCTTT	CASSAQGSTEAFF
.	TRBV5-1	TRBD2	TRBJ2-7	TGCGCCAGCAGCTTGGTCTTGCTAGCGGGTGGCTACGAGCAGTACTTC	CASSLVLLAGGYEQYF
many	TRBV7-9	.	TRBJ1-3	TGTGCCAGCAGCCGGGACGGTAACTCTGGAAACACCATATATTTT	CASSRDGNSGNTIYF
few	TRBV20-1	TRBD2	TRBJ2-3	TGCAGTGCTCCAAGACTAGCGGGAGCCCCCACTAGCACAGATACGCAGTATTTT	CSAPRLAGAPTSTDTQYF
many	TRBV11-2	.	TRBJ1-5	TGTGCCAGCAGCCCGACTAAGCCCCAGCATTTT	CASSPTKPQHF
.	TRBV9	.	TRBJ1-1	TGTGCCAGCAGCGTAGGGGGCAGGGGAGACACTGAAGCTTTCTTT	CASSVGGRGDTEAFF
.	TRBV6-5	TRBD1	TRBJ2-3	TGTGCCAGCAGTTCGACAGGGGCGGGTGTGAGCACAGATACGCAGTATTTT	CASSSTGAGVSTDTQYF
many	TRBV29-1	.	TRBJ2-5	TGCAGCGCGCTTTCGGGGGATCAGACCCAGTACTTC	CSALSGDQTQYF
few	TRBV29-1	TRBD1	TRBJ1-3	TGCAGCGTGAGGACAGGGGAAAACACCATATATTTT	CSVRTGENTIYF
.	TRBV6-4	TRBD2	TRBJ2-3	TGTGCCAGCAGGACTAGCGGGGGGGCAAATACGCAGTATTTT	CASRTSGGANTQYF
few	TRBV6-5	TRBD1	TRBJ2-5	TGTGCCAGCGGTTACACATTCACAGGGGCCCAAGAGACCCAGTACTTC	CASGYTFTGAQETQYF
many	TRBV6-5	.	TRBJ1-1	TGTGCCAGCAGTCCCCTACGGGGCATCGCTGAAGCTTTCTTT	CASSPLRGIAEAFF
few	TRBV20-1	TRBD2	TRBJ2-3	TGCAGTGCTAGAACTAGCGGGAGGACAGATACGCAGTATTTT	CSARTSGRTDTQYF
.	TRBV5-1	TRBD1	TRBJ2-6	TGCGCCAGCAGCGGGGACAGGAGGTCTGGGGCCAACGTCCTGACTTTC	CASSGDRRSGANVLTF
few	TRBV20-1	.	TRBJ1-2	TGCAGTGCTAGGGGGCGGGCTTCTTCAAACTATGGCTACACCTTC	CSARGRASSNYGYTF
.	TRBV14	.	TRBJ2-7	TGTGCCAGCAGCCAACGCCGACAGTCGATCGAGCAGTACTTC	CASSQRRQSIEQYF
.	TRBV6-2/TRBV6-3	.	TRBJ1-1	TGTGCCAGCAGTTATTGGGGGCGCGCGAAGGAGACGAACACTGAAGCTTTCTTT	CASSYWGRAKETNTEAFF
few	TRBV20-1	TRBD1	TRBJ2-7	TGCAGTGCTAGCGGGACAGGGCGAGGACTCTCCTACGAGCAGTACTTC	CSASGTGRGLSYEQYF
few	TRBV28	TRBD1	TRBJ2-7	TGTGCCAGCAGTGTGACAGGGGGCCGCTACGAGCAGTACTTC	CASSVTGGRYEQYF
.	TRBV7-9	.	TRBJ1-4	TGTGCCAGCAGCTTAGAAGGGCAGGGCCCTGGGCTGTTTTTT	CASSLEGQGPGLFF
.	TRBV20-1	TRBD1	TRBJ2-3	TGCAGTGCAAATAAGCCGGGACAGAGTAATACGCAGTATTTT	CSANKPGQSNTQYF
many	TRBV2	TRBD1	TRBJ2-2	TGTGCCAGCAGTTTCCTAGGGACAGGACTGAACACCGGGGAGCTGTTTTTT	CASSFLGTGLNTGELFF